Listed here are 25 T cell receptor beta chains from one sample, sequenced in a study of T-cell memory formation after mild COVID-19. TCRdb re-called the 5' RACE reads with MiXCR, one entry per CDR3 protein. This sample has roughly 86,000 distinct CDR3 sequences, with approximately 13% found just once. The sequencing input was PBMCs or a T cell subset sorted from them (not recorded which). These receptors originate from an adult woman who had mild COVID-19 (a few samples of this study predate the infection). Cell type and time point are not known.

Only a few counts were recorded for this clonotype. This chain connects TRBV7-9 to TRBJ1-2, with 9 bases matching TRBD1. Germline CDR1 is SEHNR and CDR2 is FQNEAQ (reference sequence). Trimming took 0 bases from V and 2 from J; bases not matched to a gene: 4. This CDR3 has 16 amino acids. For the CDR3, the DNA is TGTGCCAGCAGCTTAGCCGGGACAGGGATAAACTATGGCTACACCTTC. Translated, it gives CASSLAGTGINYGYTF.

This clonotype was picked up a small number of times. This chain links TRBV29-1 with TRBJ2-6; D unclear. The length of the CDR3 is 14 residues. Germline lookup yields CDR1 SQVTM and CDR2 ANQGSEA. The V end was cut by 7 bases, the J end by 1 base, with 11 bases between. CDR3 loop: CSARTGSGANVLTF. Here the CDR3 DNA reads TGCAGCGCCCGAACTGGTTCTGGGGCCAACGTCCTGACTTTC. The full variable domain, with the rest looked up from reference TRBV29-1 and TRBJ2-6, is SAVISQKPSRDICQRGTSLTIQCQVDSQVTMMFWYRQQPGQSLTLIATANQGSEATYESGFVIDKFPISRPNLTFSTLTVSNMSPEDSSIYLCSARTGSGANVLTFGAGSRLTVL.

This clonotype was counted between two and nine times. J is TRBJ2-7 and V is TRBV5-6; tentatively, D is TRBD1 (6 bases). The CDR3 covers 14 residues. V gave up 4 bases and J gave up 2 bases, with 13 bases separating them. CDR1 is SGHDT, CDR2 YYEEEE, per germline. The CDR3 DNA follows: TGTGCCAGCAGCGTAGGCAGGGGTACCTACGAGCAGTACTTC. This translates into CASSVGRGTYEQYF. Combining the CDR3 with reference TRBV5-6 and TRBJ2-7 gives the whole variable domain DAGVTQSPTHLIKTRGQQVTLRCSPKSGHDTVSWYQQALGQGPQFIFQYYEEEERQRGNFPDRFSGHQFPNYSSELNVNALLLGDSALYLCASSVGRGTYEQYFGPGTRLTVT.

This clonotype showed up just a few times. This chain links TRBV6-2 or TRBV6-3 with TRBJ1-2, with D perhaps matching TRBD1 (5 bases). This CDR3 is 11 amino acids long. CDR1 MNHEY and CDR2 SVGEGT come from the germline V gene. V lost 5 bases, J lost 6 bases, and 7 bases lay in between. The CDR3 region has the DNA TGTGCCAGCAGTCCAGGGCATGGCTACACCTTC. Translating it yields CASSPGHGYTF.

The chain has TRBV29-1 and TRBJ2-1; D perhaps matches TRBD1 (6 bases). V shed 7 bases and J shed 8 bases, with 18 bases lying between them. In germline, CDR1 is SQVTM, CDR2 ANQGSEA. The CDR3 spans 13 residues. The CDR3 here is CSATLYRADEQFF. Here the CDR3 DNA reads TGCAGCGCTACGTTGTACAGGGCGGATGAGCAGTTCTTC.

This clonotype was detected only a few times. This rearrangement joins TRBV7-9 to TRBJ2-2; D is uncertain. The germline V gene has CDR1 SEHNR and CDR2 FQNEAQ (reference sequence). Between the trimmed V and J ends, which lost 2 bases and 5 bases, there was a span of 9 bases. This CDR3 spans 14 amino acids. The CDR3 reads CASSLPALTGELFF. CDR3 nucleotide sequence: TGTGCCAGCAGCTTACCTGCCCTGACCGGGGAGCTGTTTTTT.

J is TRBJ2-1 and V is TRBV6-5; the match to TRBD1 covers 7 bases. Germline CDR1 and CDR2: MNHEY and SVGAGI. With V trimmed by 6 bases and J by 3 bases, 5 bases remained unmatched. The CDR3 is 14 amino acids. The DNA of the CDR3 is TGTGCCAGCAGCTGGGACAGTAACTACAATGAGCAGTTCTTC. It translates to CASSWDSNYNEQFF.

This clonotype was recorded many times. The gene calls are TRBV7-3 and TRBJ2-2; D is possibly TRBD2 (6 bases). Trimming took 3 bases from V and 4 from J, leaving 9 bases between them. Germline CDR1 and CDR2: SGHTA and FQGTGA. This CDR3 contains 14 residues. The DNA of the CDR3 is TGTGCCAGCAGCTTTTCAGCGGGCACCGGGGAGCTGTTTTTT. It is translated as CASSFSAGTGELFF.

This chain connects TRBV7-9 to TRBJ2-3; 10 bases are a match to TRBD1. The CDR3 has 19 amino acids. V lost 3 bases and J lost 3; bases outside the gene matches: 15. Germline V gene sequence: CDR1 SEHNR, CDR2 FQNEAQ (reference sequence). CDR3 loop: CASSFSRGQGGNFTDTQYF. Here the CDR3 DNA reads TGTGCCAGCAGCTTCTCCCGAGGACAGGGGGGGAACTTTACAGATACGCAGTATTTT. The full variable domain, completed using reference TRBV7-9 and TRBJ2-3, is DTGVSQNPRHKITKRGQNVTFRCDPISEHNRLYWYRQTLGQGPEFLTYFQNEAQLEKSRLLSDRFSAERPKGSFSTLEIQRTEQGDSAMYLCASSFSRGQGGNFTDTQYFGPGTRLTVL.

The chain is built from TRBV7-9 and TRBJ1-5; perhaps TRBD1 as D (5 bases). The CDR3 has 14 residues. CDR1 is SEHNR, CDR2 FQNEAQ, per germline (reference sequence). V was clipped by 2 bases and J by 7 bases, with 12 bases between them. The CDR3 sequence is CASSLNLGDQPQHF. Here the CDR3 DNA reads TGTGCCAGCAGCTTAAATCTCGGGGACCAGCCCCAGCATTTT.

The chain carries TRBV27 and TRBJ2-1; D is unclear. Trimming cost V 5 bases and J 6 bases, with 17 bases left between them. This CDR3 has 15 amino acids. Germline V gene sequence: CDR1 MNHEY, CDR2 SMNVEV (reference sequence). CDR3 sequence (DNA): TGTGCCAGCAGTCCTATACACGGGCGCGGCAATGAGCAGTTCTTC. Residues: CASSPIHGRGNEQFF.

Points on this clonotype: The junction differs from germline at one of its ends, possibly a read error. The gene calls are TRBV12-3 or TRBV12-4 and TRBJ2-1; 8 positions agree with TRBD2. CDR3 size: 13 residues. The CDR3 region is CASSLAGTSEQFF. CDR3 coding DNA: TGTGCCAGCAGCTTAGCGGGAACCAGTGAGCAGTTCTTC.

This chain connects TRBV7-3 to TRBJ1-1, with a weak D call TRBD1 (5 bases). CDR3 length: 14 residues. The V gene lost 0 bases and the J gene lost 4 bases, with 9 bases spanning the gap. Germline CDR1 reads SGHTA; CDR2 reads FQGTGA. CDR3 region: CASSLTGTATEAFF. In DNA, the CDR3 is TGTGCCAGCAGCTTAACAGGGACCGCCACTGAAGCTTTCTTT.

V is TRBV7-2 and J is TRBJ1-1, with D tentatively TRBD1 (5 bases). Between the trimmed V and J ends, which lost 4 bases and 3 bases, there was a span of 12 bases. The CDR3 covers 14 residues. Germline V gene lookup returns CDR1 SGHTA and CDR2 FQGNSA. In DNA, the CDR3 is TGTGCCAGCAGCTCCCCTACAGGTTACACTGAAGCTTTCTTT. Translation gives CASSSPTGYTEAFF.

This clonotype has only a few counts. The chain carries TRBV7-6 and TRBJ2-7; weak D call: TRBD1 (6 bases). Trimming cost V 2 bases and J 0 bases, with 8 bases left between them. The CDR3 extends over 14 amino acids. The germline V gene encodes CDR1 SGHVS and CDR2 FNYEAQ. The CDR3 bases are TGTGCCAGCAGCTTAATGGACAGCTCCTACGAGCAGTACTTC. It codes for CASSLMDSSYEQYF.

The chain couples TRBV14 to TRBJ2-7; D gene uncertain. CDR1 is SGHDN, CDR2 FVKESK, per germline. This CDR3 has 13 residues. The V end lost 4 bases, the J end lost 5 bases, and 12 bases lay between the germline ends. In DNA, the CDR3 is TGTGCCAGCAGCCCGTCTCGATACAACGAGCAGTACTTC. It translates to CASSPSRYNEQYF.

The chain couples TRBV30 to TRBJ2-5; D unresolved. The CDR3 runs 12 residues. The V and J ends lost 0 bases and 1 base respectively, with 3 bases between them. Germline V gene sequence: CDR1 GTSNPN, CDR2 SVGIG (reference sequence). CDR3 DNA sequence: TGTGCCTGGAGTGTCATCCAAGAGACCCAGTACTTC. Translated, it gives CAWSVIQETQYF.

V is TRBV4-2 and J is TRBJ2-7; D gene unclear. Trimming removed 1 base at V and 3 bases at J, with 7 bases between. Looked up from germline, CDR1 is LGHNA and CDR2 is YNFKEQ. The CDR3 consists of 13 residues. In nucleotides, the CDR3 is TGTGCCAGCAGCCAAGTGGCTGACTACGAGCAGTACTTC. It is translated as CASSQVADYEQYF.

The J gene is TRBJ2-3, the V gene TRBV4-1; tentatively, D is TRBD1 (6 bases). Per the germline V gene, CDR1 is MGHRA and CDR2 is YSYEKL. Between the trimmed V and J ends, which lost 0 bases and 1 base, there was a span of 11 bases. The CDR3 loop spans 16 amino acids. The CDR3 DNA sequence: TGCGCCAGCAGCCAAGATAGGGGGTCCGGCACAGATACGCAGTATTTT. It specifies CASSQDRGSGTDTQYF.

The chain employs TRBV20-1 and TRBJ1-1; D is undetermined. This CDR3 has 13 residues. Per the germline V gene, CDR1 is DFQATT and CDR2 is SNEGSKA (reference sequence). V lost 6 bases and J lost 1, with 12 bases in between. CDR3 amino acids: CSASRIKNTEAFF. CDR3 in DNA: TGCAGTGCCAGCAGGATTAAGAACACTGAAGCTTTCTTT.

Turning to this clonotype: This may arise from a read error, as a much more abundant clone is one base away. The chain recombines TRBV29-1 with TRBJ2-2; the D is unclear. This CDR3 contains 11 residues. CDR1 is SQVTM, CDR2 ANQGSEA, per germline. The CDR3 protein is CSVWNPGELFF. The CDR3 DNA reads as TGCAGCGTTTGGAACCCCGGGGAGCTGTTTTTT.

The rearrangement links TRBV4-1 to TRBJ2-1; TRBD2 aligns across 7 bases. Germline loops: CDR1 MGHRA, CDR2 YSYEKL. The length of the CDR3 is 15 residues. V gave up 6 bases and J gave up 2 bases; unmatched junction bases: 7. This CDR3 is CASSLLSGAYNEQFF. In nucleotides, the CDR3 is TGCGCCAGCAGTTTGTTAAGCGGGGCCTACAATGAGCAGTTCTTC.

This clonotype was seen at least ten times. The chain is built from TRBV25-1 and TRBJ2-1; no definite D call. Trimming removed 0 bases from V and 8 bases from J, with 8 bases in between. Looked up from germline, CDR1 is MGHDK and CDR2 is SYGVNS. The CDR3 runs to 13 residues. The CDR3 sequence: CASSEYLVDEQFF. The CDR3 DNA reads TGTGCCAGCAGTGAATATCTCGTGGATGAGCAGTTCTTC.

The CDR3 reads CASSPRRLAGGEDTQYF. The CDR3 DNA reads TGTGCCAGCTCACCGCGCCGACTAGCGGGGGGCGAGGATACGCAGTATTTT. The V and J genes are TRBV18 and TRBJ2-3; 13 bases map to TRBD2. Germline CDR1 and CDR2: KGHSH and LQKENI. J was trimmed by 6 bases and V by 3 bases; bases with no gene match: 9. This CDR3 is built from 17 residues.

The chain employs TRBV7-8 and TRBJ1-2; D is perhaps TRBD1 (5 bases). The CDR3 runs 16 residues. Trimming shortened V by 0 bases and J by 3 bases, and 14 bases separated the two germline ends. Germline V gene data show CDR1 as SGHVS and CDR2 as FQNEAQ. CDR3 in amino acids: CASSLAGDPTDYGYTF. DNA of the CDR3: TGTGCCAGCAGCTTAGCCGGCGACCCGACAGACTATGGCTACACCTTC.